This entry lists 30 T cell receptor beta chains sequenced from one sample in a study of Graves' ophthalmopathy and Graves' hyperthyroidism. CDR3 regions of TCR beta were amplified from RNA transcripts. An opening RT-PCR round employed HTBI primers and preceded a second-round multiplex PCR. MiXCR, run by TCRdb on the multiplex PCR reads, gives a single entry per CDR3 protein. This table holds 400,000 to 450,000 distinct CDR3 sequences, roughly 21% found once. The specimen was peripheral blood. The receptor source for this set is a woman aged 18-35 years with stable Graves' hyperthyroidism.

This clonotype came up many times. This sequence joins TRBV6-2 or TRBV6-3 and TRBJ2-7; 10 bases are shared with TRBD2. CDR1 and CDR2 (germline): MNHEY, SVGEGT. V lost 10 bases, J lost 3 bases, and 6 bases stayed unmatched. The CDR3 totals 13 residues. For the CDR3, the DNA is TGTGCCACCTTAGGACTAGCGGTCTACGAGCAGTACTTC. This encodes CATLGLAVYEQYF.

This clonotype was seen at least ten times. The chain couples TRBV12-3 or TRBV12-4 to TRBJ1-5; D gene uncertain. Deletions cut 3 bases from V and 3 bases from J, with 6 bases between. The CDR3 runs 13 residues. CDR3 protein: CASSFDPNQPQHF. In nucleotides, the CDR3 is TGTGCCAGCAGTTTTGACCCCAATCAGCCCCAGCATTTT.

This clonotype was observed at least ten times. The chain carries TRBV12-3 or TRBV12-4 and TRBJ1-1; D call uncertain. The CDR3 has 13 residues. V dropped 6 bases and J dropped 1 base, with 9 bases sitting between them. DNA for the CDR3: TGTGCCAGCAGCCTGGCCACGAACACTGAAGCTTTCTTT. It translates to CASSLATNTEAFF.

The chain uses TRBV6-2 or TRBV6-3 and TRBJ2-5; 8 bases match TRBD2. Looked up from germline, CDR1 is MNHEY and CDR2 is SVGEGT. This CDR3 contains 15 residues. Trimming at V came to 5 bases and at J to 2 bases, leaving 7 bases not matched to a gene. The CDR3 loop is CASSDGTRRQETQYF. The CDR3 DNA sequence: TGTGCCAGCAGTGACGGGACTAGAAGGCAAGAGACCCAGTACTTC.

This clonotype has only a few counts. The chain uses TRBV4-2 and TRBJ2-2, with no clear D. Germline CDR1 is LGHNA and CDR2 is YNFKEQ. V lost 0 bases to trimming and J lost 5 bases, with 19 bases between them. The CDR3 runs to 18 residues. The CDR3 region is CASSQERASEAYTGELFF. The CDR3 DNA sequence: TGTGCCAGCAGCCAAGAAAGGGCCTCGGAAGCGTATACCGGGGAGCTGTTTTTT.

This clonotype was counted ten times or more. The chain couples TRBV15 to TRBJ2-2; 7 bases agree with TRBD1. Trimming at V came to 8 bases and at J to 3 bases, leaving 6 bases not matched to a gene. Germline values: CDR1 LNHNV, CDR2 YYDKDF (reference sequence). This CDR3 region has 14 residues. CDR3: CATSQGQDTGELFF. The DNA of the CDR3 is TGTGCCACCTCACAAGGACAGGACACCGGGGAGCTGTTTTTT.

This clonotype was observed many times. The chain employs TRBV28 and TRBJ1-4; 8 bases fit TRBD1. Losses at the gene ends were 5 bases for V and 11 bases for J; bases not matched to a gene: 7. The germline V gene has CDR1 MDHEN and CDR2 SYDVKM. The CDR3 length is 13 residues. For the CDR3, the DNA is TGTGCCAGCAGTGTCCGGGACAGGAGGAAACTGTTTTTT. This gives the protein CASSVRDRRKLFF.

The sample holds many counts of this clonotype. V usage is TRBV6-5 and J usage is TRBJ1-3; a weak D match, TRBD1 (6 bases). This CDR3 contains 16 residues. CDR1 and CDR2 (germline): MNHEY, SVGAGI. With 4 bases removed from V and 0 bases from J, the gap between germline ends came to 13 bases. In DNA, the CDR3 is TGTGCCAGCAGTTCTCTACAGGGCCTCTCTGGAAACACCATATATTTT. Translation: CASSSLQGLSGNTIYF.

This clonotype has a count of ten or more. The V and J genes are TRBV6-2 or TRBV6-3 and TRBJ1-1; D ambiguous. V shed 4 bases and J shed 1 base, with 7 bases lying between them. Per the germline V gene, CDR1 is MNHEY and CDR2 is SVGEGT. This CDR3 is 13 amino acids long. The CDR3 DNA is TGTGCCAGCAGTTGGACGGGGAACACTGAAGCTTTCTTT. It is translated as CASSWTGNTEAFF.

This clonotype was detected ten times or more. The V call is TRBV2, the J call TRBJ2-5; D is unclear. The CDR3 consists of 15 residues. The germline V gene encodes CDR1 SNHLY and CDR2 FYNNEI. Trimming removed 0 bases at V and 3 bases at J, with 11 bases between. CDR3 in amino acids: CASSEALVIKETQYF. The CDR3 coding sequence is TGTGCCAGCAGTGAAGCTTTAGTCATTAAAGAGACCCAGTACTTC.

This clonotype was seen many times. V gene TRBV3-1 combines with J gene TRBJ1-2; D unclear. CDR1 and CDR2 (germline): LGHDT, YNNKEL (reference sequence). The CDR3 contains 12 residues. The ends were cut back, 4 bases at V and 6 bases at J, with 9 bases in the middle. CDR3 amino acids: CASSRTPNGYTF. CDR3 coding DNA: TGTGCCAGCAGCCGCACTCCGAATGGCTACACCTTC. Drawing the rest from reference TRBV3-1 and TRBJ1-2, the complete variable domain is DTAVSQTPKYLVTQMGNDKSIKCEQNLGHDTMYWYKQDSKKFLKIMFSYNNKELIINETVPNRFSPKSPDKAHLNLHINSLELGDSAVYFCASSRTPNGYTFGSGTRLTVV.

The chain has TRBV3-1 and TRBJ1-3; D is ambiguous. The CDR3 has 16 amino acids. V was shortened by 7 bases and J by 2 bases, with 18 bases between the two germline ends. CDR1 is LGHDT, CDR2 YNNKEL, per germline (reference sequence). The CDR3 is CASIPKLRWAGNTIYF. In DNA, the CDR3 is TGTGCCAGCATCCCAAAGTTACGGTGGGCTGGAAACACCATATATTTT.

The V gene is TRBV11-2, the J gene TRBJ2-7, with a possible D match to TRBD1 (5 bases). The CDR3 spans 14 residues. Germline loops: CDR1 SGHAT, CDR2 FQNNGV. V was shortened by 5 bases and J by 5 bases, with 16 bases between the two germline ends. The CDR3 loop reads CASSPVAGNHEQYF. The CDR3 DNA follows: TGTGCCAGCAGCCCTGTGGCAGGGAACCACGAGCAGTACTTC.

The table lists this clonotype with many counts. The V and J genes are TRBV6-2 or TRBV6-3 and TRBJ1-1, with TRBD1 matching 7 bases. With V trimmed by 0 bases and J by 7 bases, 17 bases remained unmatched. Germline CDR1 MNHEY, CDR2 SVGEGT. CDR3 length: 18 amino acids. As DNA, the CDR3 is TGTGCCAGCAGTTACTCGAGGATCGGGGACAGAGCAACTTATGAAGCTTTCTTT. This codes for CASSYSRIGDRATYEAFF.

The chain uses TRBV7-2 and TRBJ1-1; D is ambiguous. The CDR3 is 13 residues long. In germline, CDR1 is SGHTA, CDR2 FQGNSA. V dropped 7 bases and J dropped 10 bases, with 19 bases sitting between them. CDR3 DNA sequence: TGTGCCAGCACCCTTCAAGACGGTTTGCGAGCTTTCTTT. The encoded protein is CASTLQDGLRAFF.

The table lists this clonotype with many counts. The chain is built from TRBV11-2 and TRBJ2-5; 12 positions match TRBD2. The germline V gene has CDR1 SGHAT and CDR2 FQNNGV. J gave up 7 bases and V 6 bases, and 15 bases lay outside the gene matches. This CDR3 has 17 residues. The CDR3 loop reads CASSHAGTSGSWRTQYF. CDR3 DNA sequence: TGTGCCAGCAGTCACGCAGGGACTAGCGGGTCCTGGCGGACCCAGTACTTC.

The V and J genes are TRBV30 and TRBJ1-1, with a weak D call TRBD1 (6 bases). Germline CDR1 GTSNPN, CDR2 SVGIG (reference sequence). The CDR3 length is 13 residues. V lost 3 bases to trimming and J lost 3 bases, with 11 bases between them. CDR3 protein: CAWSQGGDTEAFF. The CDR3 DNA follows: TGTGCCTGGAGCCAAGGGGGGGACACTGAAGCTTTCTTT.

The chain joins TRBV12-5 to TRBJ1-1; 7 nucleotides match TRBD1. Germline assignment: CDR1 LGHNT and CDR2 FRNRAP. V was pared by 2 bases and J by 1 base, with 4 bases of the junction left unmatched. The CDR3 loop spans 15 amino acids. CDR3 amino acids: CASGLSGTENTEAFF. The CDR3 nucleotides read TGTGCTAGTGGTTTGTCCGGGACAGAGAACACTGAAGCTTTCTTT.

This chain uses TRBV18 with TRBJ1-1; no clear D gene. The CDR3 covers 17 residues. Per the germline V gene, CDR1 is KGHSH and CDR2 is LQKENI. Trimming cost V 1 base and J 0 bases, with 15 bases left between them. The CDR3, as DNA: TGTGCCAGCTCACCACGCCGGACCGACACCTTGAACACTGAAGCTTTCTTT. Protein: CASSPRRTDTLNTEAFF.

This clonotype was counted at least ten times. The rearrangement links TRBV30 to TRBJ1-1; D is uncertain. From germline, CDR1 is GTSNPN and CDR2 SVGIG (reference sequence). V was trimmed by 2 bases and J by 0 bases, leaving 10 bases between them. The CDR3 totals 14 residues. This chain's CDR3 is CAWSTTDLNTEAFF. The CDR3 bases are TGTGCCTGGAGTACCACAGATTTGAACACTGAAGCTTTCTTT.

The gene calls are TRBV2 and TRBJ1-1; perhaps TRBD1 as D (5 bases). V was cut by 5 bases and J by 2 bases, with 9 bases left in between. Germline V gives CDR1 SNHLY, CDR2 FYNNEI. The CDR3 has 13 residues. Here the CDR3 reads CASSSDINTEAFF. CDR3 bases: TGTGCCAGCAGTTCGGACATAAACACTGAAGCTTTCTTT.

The chain combines TRBV20-1 with TRBJ1-2; 7 nucleotides align to TRBD1. The germline gives CDR1 DFQATT, CDR2 SNEGSKA (reference sequence). Germline trimming cut 6 bases from V and 2 bases from J; bases unmatched to any gene: 6. This CDR3 spans 13 amino acids. The chain's CDR3 is CSAGKQGNYGYTF. CDR3 DNA: TGCAGTGCCGGAAAACAGGGGAACTATGGCTACACCTTC.

This clonotype was counted many times. This chain joins TRBV7-9 and TRBJ2-7, with a tentative D call TRBD2 (5 bases). Per the germline V gene, CDR1 is SEHNR and CDR2 is FQNEAQ (reference sequence). This CDR3 is built from 14 residues. Trimming removed 4 bases from V and 4 bases from J, with 14 bases in between. The CDR3 reads CASSSAEGPYEQYF. In DNA form, the CDR3 reads TGTGCCAGCAGCTCCGCTGAGGGCCCTTACGAGCAGTACTTC.

The chain carries TRBV12-3 or TRBV12-4 and TRBJ1-2; D unclear. V was cut by 5 bases and J by 4 bases, with 14 bases left in between. The CDR3 loop spans 14 amino acids. CDR3 in amino acids: CASSLGLNFYGYTF. The CDR3 region has the DNA TGTGCCAGCAGTCTAGGGCTGAATTTCTATGGCTACACCTTC.

This chain connects TRBV28 to TRBJ2-5; D is unresolved. The CDR3 has 13 residues. Deletions cut 6 bases from V and 2 bases from J, with 10 bases between. Germline V gene lookup returns CDR1 MDHEN and CDR2 SYDVKM. The CDR3 nucleotides are TGTGCCAGCAGCTTCCAGATGCAAGAGACCCAGTACTTC. It encodes CASSFQMQETQYF.

Ten or more counts support this clonotype. The rearrangement links TRBV13 to TRBJ2-7; 8 bases align to TRBD1. The CDR3 spans 13 residues. After removal of 0 bases from V and 5 bases from J, the junction contained 0 bases not matched to a gene. From germline, CDR1 is PRHDT and CDR2 FYEKMQ (reference sequence). In nucleotides, the CDR3 is TGTGCCAGCAGCTTAGGGGACAGGGACGAGCAGTACTTC. Protein sequence: CASSLGDRDEQYF. The whole variable domain, remainder taken from reference TRBV13 and TRBJ2-7, is AAGVIQSPRHLIKEKRETATLKCYPIPRHDTVYWYQQGPGQDPQFLISFYEKMQSDKGSIPDRFSAQQFSDYHSELNMSSLELGDSALYFCASSLGDRDEQYFGPGTRLTVT.

In its sample, this clonotype was seen many times. The gene calls are TRBV6-1 and TRBJ1-1, with D tentatively TRBD1 (6 bases). CDR1 is MNHNS, CDR2 SASEGT, per germline. V was shortened by 4 bases and J by 5 bases, with 14 bases between the two germline ends. The CDR3 is made up of 14 amino acids. The CDR3 nucleotides are TGTGCCAGCAGTGCCTACAGGGTGGGGACTGAAGCTTTCTTT. Translation: CASSAYRVGTEAFF.

J is TRBJ1-5 and V is TRBV28; 9 bases agree with TRBD1. Germline CDR1 is MDHEN and CDR2 is SYDVKM. The CDR3 totals 18 residues. Losses at the gene ends were 7 bases for V and 3 bases for J; bases not matched to a gene: 16. CDR3: CASTPPPKTGGLNQPQHF. Written as DNA, the CDR3 is TGTGCCAGCACCCCACCGCCTAAGACAGGGGGACTCAATCAGCCCCAGCATTTT.

This clonotype was recorded only once. The chain combines TRBV6-5 with TRBJ1-1, with 8 bases fitting TRBD1. Losses at the gene ends were 4 bases for V and 8 bases for J; bases not matched to a gene: 9. CDR1 is MNHEY and CDR2 is SVGAGI in the germline V gene. CDR3 size: 14 residues. The DNA of the CDR3 is TGTGCCAGCAGTTCCTCCGGGACAGGCCGAGAAGCTTTCTTT. Protein sequence: CASSSSGTGREAFF.

This clonotype was detected ten times or more. The chain combines TRBV11-1 with TRBJ2-7, with 11 positions matching TRBD2. Germline V gene sequence: CDR1 SGHAT, CDR2 FQDESV (reference sequence). CDR3 length equals 15 residues. The trim removed 2 bases at V and 5 bases at J, leaving 5 bases unmatched. The DNA of the CDR3 is TGTGCCAGCAGCTTATTAGGACTAGCGGGCCACGAGCAGTACTTC. It is translated as CASSLLGLAGHEQYF.